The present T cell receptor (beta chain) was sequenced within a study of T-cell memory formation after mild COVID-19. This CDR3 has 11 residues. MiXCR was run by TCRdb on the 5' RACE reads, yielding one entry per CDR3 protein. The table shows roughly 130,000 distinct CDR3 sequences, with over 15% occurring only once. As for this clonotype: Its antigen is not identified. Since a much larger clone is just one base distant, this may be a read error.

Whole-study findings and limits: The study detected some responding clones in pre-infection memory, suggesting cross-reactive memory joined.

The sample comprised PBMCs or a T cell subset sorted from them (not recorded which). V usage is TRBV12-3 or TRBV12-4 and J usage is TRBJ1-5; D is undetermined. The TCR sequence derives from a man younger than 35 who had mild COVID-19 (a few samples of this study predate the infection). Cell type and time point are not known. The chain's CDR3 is CASMSNQHQHF. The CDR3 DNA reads TGTGCCAGCATGAGCAATCAGCACCAGCATTTT.